This TCR beta chain was sequenced for a study of blood T cell repertoires in COVID-19. Overall study context: Sites across the United States, Italy and Spain contributed samples from acute and convalescent COVID-19. Nucleic acid was either cDNA or gDNA, and it came from T cells, B-cell-depleted T cells, or PBMCs.

The CDR3 totals 20 residues. CDR1 and CDR2 from the germline V gene are SGHRS and YFSETQ. With 0 bases clipped from V and 2 bases from J, the junction kept 14 bases outside the gene matches. In the original analysis: Nucleated cell number was recorded as an estimate derived from reference gene primer amplification. The table came from immunoSEQ multiplex PCR; TCRdb's copy has only in-frame clones and leaves some out. The V and J calls and clone size are taken from that table; D and trimming were inferred from the DNA. Here the sample spans some 97,000 clones, roughly 87% being singletons. This chain links TRBV5-1 with TRBJ2-5; 12 nucleotides agree with TRBD2. The sequenced material came from peripheral blood. The TCR was taken from a man aged 25-45 years in a cohort sampled during active COVID-19. The CDR3 DNA sequence: TGCGCCAGCAGCTTGGGCGTGCTTCCGTGGACTAGCGGGGTACAAGAGACCCAGTACTTC. It specifies CASSLGVLPWTSGVQETQYF.